Shown below are 3 T cell receptor beta chains from a single sample sequenced in a study of early T cells in non-severe SARS-CoV-2 infection. TCRdb used MiXCR to reprocess the 5' RACE reads, holding one entry per CDR3 protein. The sample shows 90,000 to 120,000 distinct CDR3 sequences, around 10% of them seen only once. Sequencing input: whole blood. The receptors were gathered from an adult who was a healthcare worker with PCR-confirmed SARS-CoV-2 infection or an uninfected control (not recorded which).

This rearrangement joins TRBV12-3 or TRBV12-4 to TRBJ2-7; a possible D gene is TRBD1 (6 bases). The CDR3 loop spans 15 amino acids. V dropped 6 bases and J dropped 0 bases, with 15 bases sitting between them. Here the CDR3 reads CASRPDSWSSYEQYF. CDR3 bases: TGTGCCAGCAGACCGGACAGCTGGAGCTCCTACGAGCAGTACTTC.

The chain has TRBV6-6 and TRBJ2-7; 7 nucleotides line up with TRBD1. The V and J ends lost 2 bases and 0 bases, in that order; junction bases with no gene match: 7. The CDR3 spans 16 residues. Germline CDR1 reads MNHNY; CDR2 reads SVGAGI (reference sequence). The CDR3 DNA is TGTGCCAGCAGTTACGGTGACAGGGCCCACTCCTACGAGCAGTACTTC. This encodes CASSYGDRAHSYEQYF.

This clonotype occurred many times. V is TRBV20-1 and J is TRBJ2-7; D is ambiguous. V lost 3 bases, J lost 3 bases, and 6 bases lay in between. The CDR3 is 11 residues long. Germline values: CDR1 DFQATT, CDR2 SNEGSKA (reference sequence). The CDR3 DNA is TGCAGTGCTAGGAAAAGCTACGAGCAGTACTTC. Amino acids: CSARKSYEQYF.